The 10 T cell receptor beta chains listed next were all sequenced from one sample in a study of blood T cells in healthy people across ages. Alongside a J-beta primer mix, a sample-barcoded 5' primer served in a second PCR lasting about 7 to 12 cycles. TCRdb itself ran the 5' RACE reads through MiXCR, one entry per CDR3 protein. The sample has more than 800,000 distinct CDR3 sequences, around 43% seen once. The sequencing sample was made of blood. The receptors originated from a woman aged 55 to 70 in good health.

The chain has TRBV29-1 and TRBJ1-1; D may be TRBD1 (5 bases). The germline V gene has CDR1 SQVTM and CDR2 ANQGSEA. Deletions cut 5 bases from V and 1 base from J, with 14 bases between. The CDR3 is made up of 14 amino acids. In DNA form, the CDR3 reads TGCAGCGTTCAGTACGGGACCTCGAACACTGAAGCTTTCTTT. Translated: CSVQYGTSNTEAFF.

This clonotype was counted a single time. The chain carries TRBV9 and TRBJ2-2; 9 bases agree with TRBD2. The CDR3 sequence is 16 residues long. Germline assignment: CDR1 SGDLS and CDR2 YYNGEE. V shed 0 bases, J shed 7 bases, and the junction held 7 bases outside the gene matches. The chain's CDR3 is CASSVGGRGSGGELFF. The CDR3 DNA follows: TGTGCCAGCAGCGTAGGCGGGAGGGGTTCAGGCGGGGAGCTGTTTTTT.

This clonotype has ten or more counts. The rearrangement uses TRBV29-1 and TRBJ2-5; D call uncertain. CDR3 length equals 12 residues. Germline CDR1 reads SQVTM; CDR2 reads ANQGSEA. V gave up 8 bases and J gave up 11 bases, with 21 bases separating them. The CDR3 region has the DNA TGCAGCTCAGAAGTGGCCGGCTCCCATCAGTACTTC. Translated: CSSEVAGSHQYF. The full variable domain, its missing parts supplied by reference TRBV29-1 and TRBJ2-5, is SAVISQKPSRDICQRGTSLTIQCQVDSQVTMMFWYRQQPGQSLTLIATANQGSEATYESGFVIDKFPISRPNLTFSTLTVSNMSPEDSSIYLCSSEVAGSHQYFGPGTRLLVL.

There are a few counts of this clonotype. The chain combines TRBV5-6 with TRBJ2-1, with 9 nucleotides matching TRBD2. The CDR3 loop spans 16 amino acids. Germline CDR1 SGHDT, CDR2 YYEEEE. With V trimmed by 0 bases and J by 4 bases, 5 bases remained unmatched. DNA of the CDR3: TGTGCCAGCAGCTTGGAGTATAGCGGGAGATACAATGAGCAGTTCTTC. Amino acid sequence: CASSLEYSGRYNEQFF.

V is TRBV12-3 or TRBV12-4 and J is TRBJ1-5, with 7 bases that match TRBD1. The J segment lost 4 bases and the V segment lost 6 bases, leaving 12 bases of the junction unmatched. The CDR3 loop spans 16 amino acids. For the CDR3, the DNA is TGTGCCAGCAGCCTTACGCCGGACAGGCTTAATCAGCCCCAGCATTTT. Residues: CASSLTPDRLNQPQHF.

In its sample, this clonotype was seen a few times. The gene calls are TRBV3-1 and TRBJ2-7; D is possibly TRBD1 or TRBD2 (5 bases each). The CDR3 spans 14 residues. In germline, CDR1 is LGHDT, CDR2 YNNKEL (reference sequence). With 1 base removed from V and 4 bases from J, the gap between germline ends came to 11 bases. CDR3 sequence: CASSQGDGQYEQYF. As DNA, the CDR3 is TGTGCCAGCAGCCAAGGGGACGGGCAATACGAGCAGTACTTC.

This clonotype was counted many times. At one boundary the junction diverges from the germline segment, which might be a read error. This rearrangement joins TRBV5-1 to TRBJ2-3; 10 nucleotides match TRBD2. There are 14 residues in the CDR3. CDR1 SGHRS and CDR2 YFSETQ come from the germline V gene. The chain's CDR3 is CASSLASGRDTQYF. The CDR3, as DNA: TGTGCCAGCAGCTTAGCTAGCGGGAGAGATACGCAGTATTTT.

The J gene is TRBJ2-1, the V gene TRBV10-3; the match to TRBD2 covers 8 bases. V lost 0 bases, J lost 12 bases, and 13 bases stayed unmatched. CDR3 length: 16 amino acids. Germline-derived CDR1 and CDR2 are ENHRY and SYGVKD. This CDR3 is CAISESGSGSKYRQFF. Written as DNA, the CDR3 is TGTGCCATCAGTGAGTCGGGAAGCGGGAGTAAGTATAGGCAGTTCTTC.

V gene TRBV12-3 or TRBV12-4 combines with J gene TRBJ2-3, with D perhaps TRBD1 (5 bases). This CDR3 region has 15 residues. V gave up 2 bases and J gave up 1 base, with 10 bases separating them. The CDR3 sequence is CASSLNYRRTDTQYF. The CDR3 region has the DNA TGTGCCAGCAGTTTAAATTACAGGCGCACAGATACGCAGTATTTT.

This clonotype was observed a few times. This rearrangement joins TRBV7-8 to TRBJ2-7; TRBD2 might be the D (5 bases). Germline CDR1 is SGHVS and CDR2 is FQNEAQ. The CDR3 is 15 residues long. Trimming pared 5 bases from V and 2 bases from J, leaving 16 bases between. This CDR3 reads CASSLGVARAYEQYF. In DNA form, the CDR3 reads TGTGCCAGCAGCCTCGGGGTAGCGAGAGCCTACGAGCAGTACTTC. The full variable domain, with the rest looked up from reference TRBV7-8 and TRBJ2-7, is GAGVSQSPRYKVAKRGQDVALRCDPISGHVSLFWYQQALGQGPEFLTYFQNEAQLDKSGLPSDRFFAERPEGSVSTLKIQRTQQEDSAVYLCASSLGVARAYEQYFGPGTRLTVT.